This TCR beta chain was sequenced in a study of OX40 agonist ivuxolimab in advanced cancers. Notes on the research overall: Ivuxolimab, which targeted the costimulatory receptor OX40 (CD134), was an agonistic, fully human IgG2 monoclonal antibody. The purpose of peripheral TCRbeta sequencing was to test whether ivuxolimab changed TCR sequence diversity and led to clonal T-cell expansion. Intravenous ivuxolimab was administered to patients every 2 weeks at six dose levels: 0.01, 0.1, 0.3, 1.5, 3 and 10 mg/kg. Of the 50 to 55 patients in dose escalation, 19 had hepatocellular carcinoma, about 15 had melanoma, 9 had renal cell carcinoma and 9 had head and neck cancer. The paper describes the monotherapy dose-escalation part (N = 52 patients) of the phase I trial of ivuxolimab. A male proportion of around 81% and a mean age of approximately 62 years, ranging from roughly 23 to 79, were recorded for the dose-escalation cohort. Partial responses occurred in three dose-escalation patients, of whom one had hepatocellular carcinoma and two had cutaneous melanoma. Prior anti-PD-1, anti-PD-L1 or anti-CTLA-4 therapy was permitted, and checkpoint inhibitors had been received by around 39% of dose-escalation patients. Broad study findings and their caveats: Partial responders in the 0.1-3.0 mg/kg groups had among the lowest normalized peripheral clonal expansion, especially among CD8+ T cells. At doses from 0.1 to 3.0 mg/kg, clonal expansion was seen in both CD4+ and CD8+ blood T cells between baseline and week 6. Antigen specificity was not determined for the clonally expanded peripheral T cells. After ivuxolimab, CD8+ T cells had more expanded clones than CD4+ T cells on average. Low levels of normalized T-cell clonal expansion were also seen in some patients who did not respond.

As to this clone: The antigen it binds to is not known. No qualities accompany the bases; no much larger clone lies one base away.

Including the terminal cysteine and phenylalanine, the CDR3 comprises 14 residues. Only the CDR3 region is kept as DNA, spanning 42 bases read in frame from base 1. At the junction V is shortened by 1 base and J by 4 bases; bases outside the gene matches: 3. CDR1 and CDR2, per the germline V gene, are LGHNA and YSLEER. Genomic DNA was isolated from the sorted cells so that the TCRbeta CDR3 region could be sequenced. TCRbeta CDR3 regions were sequenced using the immunoSEQ Assay. This immuneACCESS table, as held by TCRdb, lists in-frame sequences with V and J called but not all clones. Of the missing ones, under half trace to an unresolved V gene in checked studies; the others have no known cause. The table for this sample lists 11,000 to 15,000 clones; roughly 89% of them were counted only once. Approximately 7% of the sample goes to the ten largest clones. Patients with a history of autoimmune disease or receiving systemic immunosuppression were excluded from the trial. Peripheral blood for TCR sequencing was collected from all dose cohorts at baseline, on cycle 4 day 1, and on cycle 7 day 1. Samples were obtained from an open-label, multicenter, first-in-human phase I dose-escalation trial of ivuxolimab. Adults with locally advanced or metastatic melanoma, renal cell, hepatocellular, or head and neck squamous cell carcinoma were enrolled in the trial. CD4+ and CD8+ T cells were sorted separately from peripheral blood before TCR sequencing.

Sequencing used CD4+ or CD8+ T cells sorted from blood, obtained in a trial of the OX40 agonist ivuxolimab. The chain links TRBV4-3 with TRBJ1-2, with 7 middle bases fitting TRBD1. This clonotype originated in an adult with an advanced solid tumor such as melanoma, head and neck, liver or kidney cancer. At the DNA level, the sequence is TGCGCCAGCAGCCAAGGACAGGGAAGCTATGGCTACACCTTC. This is translated as CASSQGQGSYGYTF.